The rows below give T cell receptor beta chains drawn from one sample of a study of PD-L1 blockade in urothelial cancer. The method was immunoSEQ multiplex PCR; TCRdb's version includes in-frame clones alone and lacks a portion of them. The data hold under 55,000 clones, with about 81% observed a single time. This specimen consisted of PBMCs, obtained around atezolizumab (anti-PD-L1) treatment. These receptor sequences come from a man in his sixties or seventies with urothelial cancer. Each CDR3 is given with its conserved first and last residue. Fields, in order: D gene, clone size, V gene, J gene, CDR3 protein, CDR3 DNA. A D gene is named only where the DNA matches it firmly. Expanded clones get a size class; other rows say once, few or many, or leave the size out.

.	.	TRBV5-6	TRBJ1-1	CASSSFRNTEAFF	TGTGCCAGCAGCTCGTTCAGAAACACTGAAGCTTTCTTT
.	.	TRBV6-1	TRBJ1-1	CASSSSRGMRTEAFF	TGTGCCAGCAGTTCTTCCAGGGGAATGAGGACTGAAGCTTTCTTT
TRBD2	.	TRBV2	TRBJ2-1	CASRNRLAGTYNEQFF	TGTGCCAGCAGGAACAGACTAGCGGGGACCTACAATGAGCAGTTCTTC
TRBD2	.	TRBV19	TRBJ2-2	CASSLQLAGGSGELFF	TGTGCCAGTAGTCTTCAACTAGCGGGAGGCAGCGGGGAGCTGTTTTTT
.	.	TRBV5-6	TRBJ1-3	CASRLQGGGNTIYF	TGTGCCAGCAGATTACAGGGTGGTGGAAACACCATATATTTT
.	.	TRBV21-1	TRBJ1-1	CASSNKGTGSDEAFF	TGTGCCAGCAGCAATAAGGGGACAGGTTCCGATGAAGCTTTCTTT
.	.	TRBV6-5	TRBJ2-7	CASSWGGQGAGEQYF	TGTGCCAGCAGTTGGGGGGGGCAGGGGGCCGGAGAGCAGTACTTC
.	.	TRBV5-1	TRBJ2-3	CASSPGLVGTDTQYF	TGCGCCAGCAGCCCAGGACTGGTGGGCACAGATACGCAGTATTTT
TRBD2	.	TRBV11-3	TRBJ2-5	CASSMQLAGGVETQYF	TGTGCCAGCAGCATGCAACTAGCGGGGGGTGTAGAGACCCAGTACTTC
TRBD1	.	TRBV18	TRBJ1-2	CASSPRTRDRGLGYTF	TGTGCCAGCTCACCACGGACCAGGGACAGGGGGCTAGGCTACACCTTC
TRBD1	.	TRBV29-1	TRBJ2-1	CSVPGQVSYNEQFF	TGCAGCGTTCCGGGACAGGTATCCTACAATGAGCAGTTCTTC
TRBD1	.	TRBV27	TRBJ2-7	CASSPTGAYEQYF	TGTGCCAGCAGCCCGACAGGGGCCTACGAGCAGTACTTC
TRBD1	once	TRBV19	TRBJ1-6	CASTEGGAGGRSPLHF	TGTGCCAGTACCGAAGGAGGTGCAGGGGGACGGTCACCCCTCCACTTT
.	.	TRBV5-4	TRBJ2-3	CASSLRGPTTDTQYF	TGTGCCAGCAGCTTGAGGGGTCCTACCACAGATACGCAGTATTTT
TRBD1	few	TRBV5-1	TRBJ2-7	CASSRGPGQGSYEQYF	TGCGCCAGCAGCCGCGGTCCGGGACAGGGCTCCTACGAGCAGTACTTC
.	.	TRBV7-9	TRBJ2-1	CASSLVKVGSDEQFF	TGTGCCAGCAGCTTAGTTAAGGTCGGGAGCGATGAGCAGTTCTTC
.	.	TRBV7-9	TRBJ2-7	CASIQGGGSEQYF	TGTGCCAGCATTCAAGGGGGTGGGAGCGAGCAGTACTTC
TRBD2	many	TRBV7-3	TRBJ2-1	CASSPLLAGSSYNEQFF	TGTGCCAGCAGCCCCCTCCTAGCGGGGAGCTCCTACAATGAGCAGTTCTTC